This T cell receptor (beta chain) derives from a study of beta chain features in type 1 diabetes. Expressed TCRB transcripts were sequenced, since all the RNA that had been isolated was reverse transcribed. Measured with immunoSEQ multiplex PCR; TCRdb has only the in-frame clones, and not every one. The sample carries 850,000 to 900,000 clones, 17% recorded once. In germline, CDR1 is SNHLY, CDR2 FYNNEI. This CDR3 spans 15 amino acids. V lost 1 base and J lost 4, with 11 bases in between. The V and J genes are TRBV2 and TRBJ2-1; D is possibly TRBD2 (5 bases). The receptor comes from a woman between 18 and 30 years old in good health. Sequenced material: naive CD4+ T cells from blood. CDR3 sequence: CASSEDLRAYNEQFF. The CDR3, as DNA: TGTGCCAGCAGTGAAGATTTGAGGGCATACAATGAGCAGTTCTTC.